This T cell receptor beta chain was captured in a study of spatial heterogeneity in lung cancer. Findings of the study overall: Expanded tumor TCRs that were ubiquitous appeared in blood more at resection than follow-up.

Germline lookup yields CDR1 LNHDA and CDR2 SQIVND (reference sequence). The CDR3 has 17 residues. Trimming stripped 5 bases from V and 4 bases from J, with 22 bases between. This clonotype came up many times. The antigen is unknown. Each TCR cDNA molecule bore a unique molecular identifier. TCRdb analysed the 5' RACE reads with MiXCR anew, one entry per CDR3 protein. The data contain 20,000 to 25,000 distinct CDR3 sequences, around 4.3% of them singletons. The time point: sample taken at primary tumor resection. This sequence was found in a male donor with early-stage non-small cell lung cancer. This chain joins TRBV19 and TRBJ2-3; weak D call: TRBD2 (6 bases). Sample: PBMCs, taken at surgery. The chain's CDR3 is CASSPRDFPELADTQYF. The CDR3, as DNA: TGTGCCAGTAGTCCTCGGGACTTCCCGGAGTTGGCAGATACGCAGTATTTT.